This TCR beta chain was identified in a study of cytomegalovirus exposure and HLA in healthy donors. Regarding this clone: The target antigen is unknown.

The PCR had 60 Vbeta and 13 Jbeta primers. Data came from immunoSEQ multiplex PCR; TCRdb stores just in-frame clones and leaves some out. The sample records roughly 200,000 clones, roughly 74% being singletons. Overall study results and limits: In all likelihood, a cluster of highly shared sequence variants was a sequencing artifact. A missense variant in DCLRE1C was later tied to TCR beta V- and J-gene trimming. Segments of the TCR beta V type were, in most cases, productive about 87% or about 30% of the time in an earlier analysis.

This clonotype was sampled from a female donor in good health and CMV-seronegative. The sequencing input was PBMCs.

The CDR3 DNA sequence: TGTGCCTGCCAACCCAACAGGGGAATCAGCAATGAGCAGTTCTTC. This translates into CACQPNRGISNEQFF. The chain employs TRBV30 and TRBJ2-1; 7 bases are shared with TRBD1. Trimming at V came to 6 bases and at J to 6 bases, leaving 14 bases not matched to a gene. The CDR3 sequence is 15 residues long. Germline V lookup: CDR1 GTSNPN, CDR2 SVGIG (reference sequence).